This TCR beta chain was captured in a study of blood T cells in healthy people across ages. CDR3 size: 13 residues. In this sample, this clonotype turned up once. This sequence may be a read error, since a much larger clone differs from it by one base. Next came a second PCR, run for about 7 to 12 cycles, which used a sample-barcoded 5' primer along with a J-beta primer mix. Each CDR3 protein gets one entry after TCRdb re-called the 5' RACE reads with MiXCR. The sample contains some 880,000 distinct CDR3 sequences, about 36% of which appear only once. Input material: blood. This receptor was obtained from a man between 18 and 35 years old in good health. This rearrangement joins TRBV12-3 or TRBV12-4 to TRBJ2-7; unclear D gene. DNA for the CDR3: TGTGCCAGCAGTTTTGGAGTGCTCTACGTGCAGTACTTC. Protein sequence: CASSFGVLYVQYF.